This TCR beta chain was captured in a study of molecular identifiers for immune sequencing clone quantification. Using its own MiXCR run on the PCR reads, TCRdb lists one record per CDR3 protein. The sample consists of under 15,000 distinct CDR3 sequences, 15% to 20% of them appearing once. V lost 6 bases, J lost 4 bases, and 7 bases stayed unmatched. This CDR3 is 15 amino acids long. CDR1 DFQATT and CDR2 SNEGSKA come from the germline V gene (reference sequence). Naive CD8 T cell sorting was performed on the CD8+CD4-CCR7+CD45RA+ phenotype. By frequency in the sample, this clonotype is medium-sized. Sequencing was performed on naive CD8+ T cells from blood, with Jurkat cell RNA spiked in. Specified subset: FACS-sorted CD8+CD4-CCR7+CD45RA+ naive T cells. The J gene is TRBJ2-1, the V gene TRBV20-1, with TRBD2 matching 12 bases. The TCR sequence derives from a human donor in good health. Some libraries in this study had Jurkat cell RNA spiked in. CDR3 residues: CSAETGTSGYNEQFF. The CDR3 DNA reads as TGCAGTGCCGAGACCGGGACTAGCGGGTACAATGAGCAGTTCTTC.